Presented here are 19 T cell receptor beta chains from one specimen sequenced in a study of blood T cell repertoires in COVID-19. Some clones are missing from TCRdb's copy, which holds only in-frame ones; the method was immunoSEQ multiplex PCR. This sample has 250,000 or so clones; around 83% occur once, and the top ten carry 1.5%. Sequenced sample: peripheral blood. These receptors came from a woman aged 35 to 49 who had recovered from COVID-19.

The DNA of the CDR3 is TGTGCCAGCAGTTACCGGGTCGATGAGCAGTTCTTC. Translation gives CASSYRVDEQFF. The chain joins TRBV6-6 to TRBJ2-1; the D is unclear. Per germline, CDR1 MNHNY and CDR2 SVGAGI (reference sequence). CDR3 length: 12 residues. Trimming removed 2 bases at V and 8 bases at J, with 7 bases between.

This chain uses TRBV24-1 with TRBJ2-6, with D possibly being TRBD2 (6 bases). V was shortened by 6 bases and J by 3 bases, with 11 bases between the two germline ends. The germline CDR1 and CDR2 sequences are KGHDR and SFDVKD. The CDR3 runs to 15 residues. The CDR3 is CATSLGGVGANVLTF. CDR3 sequence (DNA): TGTGCCACCAGTCTTGGCGGGGTTGGGGCCAACGTCCTGACTTTC.

This chain links TRBV9 with TRBJ2-2, with D possibly being TRBD1 (5 bases). CDR3 size: 12 residues. The germline gives CDR1 SGDLS, CDR2 YYNGEE. CDR3 nucleotide sequence: TGTGCGGCAGGGAAGAACACCGGGGAGCTGTTTTTT. It translates to CAAGKNTGELFF.

CDR3 DNA: TGTGCCACAGAACTGGCAGCGGGGGGCTACAATGAGCAGTTCTTC. It specifies CATELAAGGYNEQFF. V is TRBV6-1 and J is TRBJ2-1, with 9 bases that match TRBD2. This CDR3 is 15 amino acids long. With V trimmed by 10 bases and J by 3 bases, 10 bases remained unmatched. Germline V lookup: CDR1 MNHNS, CDR2 SASEGT.

V is TRBV6-5 and J is TRBJ2-1; D is perhaps TRBD1 (5 bases). The germline gives CDR1 MNHEY, CDR2 SVGAGI. V gave up 4 bases and J gave up 0 bases, with 10 bases separating them. CDR3 length: 15 residues. The CDR3 nucleotides read TGTGCCAGCAGTTCACAGGTCAGCTCCTACAATGAGCAGTTCTTC. Protein: CASSSQVSSYNEQFF.

The V gene is TRBV2, the J gene TRBJ2-6; no clear D. Germline V gene lookup returns CDR1 SNHLY and CDR2 FYNNEI. The CDR3 spans 16 residues. V was cut by 5 bases and J by 0 bases, with 11 bases left in between. CDR3 bases: TGTGCCAGCAGTACAGACGGATACTCTGGGGCCAACGTCCTGACTTTC. This gives the protein CASSTDGYSGANVLTF.

This clone was seen once. CDR3: CASSLVSGQGNYGYTF. DNA of the CDR3: TGCGCCAGCAGCTTGGTATCGGGACAGGGGAACTATGGCTACACCTTC. The V call is TRBV5-1, the J call TRBJ1-2, with TRBD1 matching 10 bases. V gave up 0 bases and J gave up 2 bases; unmatched junction bases: 4. This CDR3 is built from 16 residues. Germline CDR1 SGHRS, CDR2 YFSETQ. Filled out from reference TRBV5-1 and TRBJ1-2, the complete variable domain reads KAGVTQTPRYLIKTRGQQVTLSCSPISGHRSVSWYQQTPGQGLQFLFEYFSETQRNKGNFPGRFSGRQFSNSRSEMNVSTLELGDSALYLCASSLVSGQGNYGYTFGSGTRLTVV.

This rearrangement joins TRBV15 to TRBJ2-3, with 7 bases matching TRBD2. V shed 5 bases, J shed 5 bases, and the junction held 10 bases outside the gene matches. Germline-derived CDR1 and CDR2 are LNHNV and YYDKDF (reference sequence). This CDR3 contains 15 residues. The CDR3 coding sequence is TGTGCCACCAGCCCCCGGGGGGTGATTGGAGATACGCAGTATTTT. Translation: CATSPRGVIGDTQYF.

The gene calls are TRBV5-6 and TRBJ1-2, with a possible D match to TRBD1 (5 bases). Trimming took off 0 bases at V and 8 bases at J, with 14 bases between the two ends. Per the germline V gene, CDR1 is SGHDT and CDR2 is YYEEEE. The CDR3 extends over 14 amino acids. The CDR3: CASSLADRARGYTF. The CDR3, as DNA: TGTGCCAGCAGCTTGGCAGACAGAGCTCGCGGCTACACCTTC.

This chain links TRBV27 with TRBJ1-5, with unresolved D. CDR1 is MNHEY, CDR2 SMNVEV, per germline (reference sequence). V was cut by 3 bases and J by 2 bases, with 14 bases left in between. The CDR3 contains 16 residues. The CDR3 loop reads CASSFGRSERNQPQHF. In DNA, the CDR3 is TGTGCCAGCAGTTTCGGGAGGAGTGAACGCAATCAGCCCCAGCATTTT.

This clone appeared a single time. V usage is TRBV5-1 and J usage is TRBJ2-7; possible D gene TRBD1, 5 bases. With 5 bases removed from V and 5 bases from J, the gap between germline ends came to 17 bases. CDR3 size: 14 residues. Germline V gene sequence: CDR1 SGHRS, CDR2 YFSETQ. The CDR3 sequence: CASRDQLRAHEQYF. The CDR3 nucleotides are TGCGCCAGCAGGGACCAGCTCAGGGCCCACGAGCAGTACTTC.

V is TRBV9 and J is TRBJ1-1, with no clear D. Germline loops: CDR1 SGDLS, CDR2 YYNGEE. The ends were cut back, 4 bases at V and 1 base at J, with 8 bases in the middle. This CDR3 has 13 amino acids. CDR3 protein: CASSPRENTEAFF. The CDR3 DNA reads as TGTGCCAGCAGCCCCCGGGAGAACACTGAAGCTTTCTTT.

The chain employs TRBV5-4 and TRBJ2-5; 7 nucleotides align to TRBD1. There are 14 residues in the CDR3. Germline assignment: CDR1 SGHNT and CDR2 YYREEE (reference sequence). V was clipped by 2 bases and J by 5 bases; unmatched bases: 6. The CDR3 sequence: CASSFDRADETQYF. CDR3 DNA: TGTGCCAGCAGCTTCGACAGGGCCGACGAGACCCAGTACTTC.

The chain has TRBV7-9 and TRBJ2-1, with D possibly TRBD2 on 6 matching bases. Deletions cut 5 bases from V and 4 bases from J, with 18 bases between. In germline, CDR1 is SEHNR, CDR2 FQNEAQ (reference sequence). CDR3 length: 16 residues. As DNA, the CDR3 is TGTGCCAGCAGCCCAACAGCGGGTAAAGTATACAATGAGCAGTTCTTC. Its protein product is CASSPTAGKVYNEQFF. Looking up the rest from reference TRBV7-9 and TRBJ2-1 gives the full variable domain: DTGVSQNPRHKITKRGQNVTFRCDPISEHNRLYWYRQTLGQGPEFLTYFQNEAQLEKSRLLSDRFSAERPKGSFSTLEIQRTEQGDSAMYLCASSPTAGKVYNEQFFGPGTRLTVL.

The chain combines TRBV7-3 with TRBJ1-2; 7 bases agree with TRBD1. V lost 5 bases and J lost 2; bases outside the gene matches: 8. Looked up from germline, CDR1 is SGHTA and CDR2 is FQGTGA. CDR3 length: 15 residues. The CDR3 region is CASSPTPTGNYGYTF. The CDR3, as DNA: TGTGCCAGCAGCCCAACCCCGACAGGGAACTATGGCTACACCTTC.

The chain joins TRBV10-3 to TRBJ2-7; possibly TRBD2 for D (6 bases). The V end lost 0 bases, the J end lost 4 bases, and 19 bases lay between the germline ends. The CDR3 covers 17 residues. In germline, CDR1 is ENHRY, CDR2 SYGVKD. The CDR3 DNA reads TGTGCCATCAGTGAGTCTAAGTATTTAAGGGAGGATTACGAGCAGTACTTC. Its translation is CAISESKYLREDYEQYF.

This rearrangement joins TRBV5-6 to TRBJ2-5; perhaps TRBD2 as D (5 bases). Germline V gene data show CDR1 as SGHDT and CDR2 as YYEEEE. The CDR3 is 14 amino acids. V gave up 2 bases and J gave up 1 base, with 9 bases separating them. CDR3 in amino acids: CASSFQRLQETQYF. CDR3 coding DNA: TGTGCCAGCAGCTTTCAGCGGCTCCAAGAGACCCAGTACTTC.

The chain is built from TRBV5-1 and TRBJ2-5, with 7 bases identical to TRBD1. The CDR3 sequence is 13 residues long. V dropped 3 bases and J dropped 5; count of bases not matched to a gene: 4. CDR1 is SGHRS, CDR2 YFSETQ, per germline. The DNA of the CDR3 is TGCGCCAGCAGCTGGGGACAGAGCGAGACCCAGTACTTC. This translates into CASSWGQSETQYF.

V is TRBV30 and J is TRBJ2-1; possible D gene TRBD2, 5 bases. The CDR3 has 13 amino acids. Trimming took off 0 bases at V and 13 bases at J, with 16 bases between the two ends. Germline V CDR1 and CDR2: GTSNPN, SVGIG (reference sequence). The CDR3: CAWSVSGSGPQFF. In DNA form, the CDR3 reads TGTGCCTGGAGTGTAAGCGGCTCTGGGCCACAGTTCTTC. The variable domain in full, completed from reference TRBV30 and TRBJ2-1, reads SQTIHQWPATLVQPVGSPLSLECTVEGTSNPNLYWYRQAAGRGLQLLFYSVGIGQISSEVPQNLSASRPQDRQFILSSKKLLLSDSGFYLCAWSVSGSGPQFFGPGTRLTVL.